Below are 8 T cell receptor beta chains sequenced from a single sample in a study of cytomegalovirus exposure and HLA in healthy donors. Vbeta (60) and Jbeta (13) primers were used in the PCR. Here immunoSEQ multiplex PCR was the method, and the copy in TCRdb shows in-frame clones only, minus some. The sample lists around 260,000 clones, 75% to 85% occurring once. Input material: PBMCs. Source of these receptors: a girl aged 2-10 years in good health and CMV-seronegative.

This sequence joins TRBV7-9 and TRBJ2-7; 7 bases are shared with TRBD1. The trim removed 5 bases at V and 3 bases at J, leaving 10 bases unmatched. The CDR3 runs 15 residues. CDR1 and CDR2 from the germline V gene are SEHNR and FQNEAQ (reference sequence). CDR3 region: CASSPQGVGSYEQYF. In DNA, the CDR3 is TGTGCCAGCAGCCCGCAGGGGGTTGGAAGCTACGAGCAGTACTTC.

This chain joins TRBV6-1 and TRBJ1-2; the D gene is possibly TRBD1 (6 bases). V was shortened by 6 bases and J by 4 bases, with 15 bases between the two germline ends. This CDR3 region has 14 residues. CDR1 and CDR2 from the germline V gene are MNHNS and SASEGT. This chain's CDR3 is CASRYLGHFYGYTF. The DNA of the CDR3 is TGTGCCAGCAGATATTTGGGACACTTCTATGGCTACACCTTC.

This chain links TRBV19 with TRBJ1-5; no definite D call. From germline, CDR1 is LNHDA and CDR2 SQIVND (reference sequence). Deletions cut 0 bases from V and 1 base from J, with 13 bases between. The CDR3 has 17 residues. The CDR3 loop reads CASSIDAGSRSNQPQHF. The CDR3 DNA reads as TGTGCCAGTAGTATAGACGCGGGTTCGCGGAGCAATCAGCCCCAGCATTTT.

The chain carries TRBV7-9 and TRBJ2-1, with a weak D call TRBD2 (5 bases). V was pared by 6 bases and J by 7 bases, with 10 bases between. CDR1 and CDR2 from the germline V gene are SEHNR and FQNEAQ (reference sequence). The CDR3 has 12 residues. The CDR3 loop reads CASRPRGNEQFF. The CDR3 bases are TGTGCCAGCAGGCCCAGAGGGAATGAGCAGTTCTTC.

The genes are TRBV19 and TRBJ2-1, with a possible D match to TRBD2 (6 bases). Germline V gives CDR1 LNHDA, CDR2 SQIVND (reference sequence). Trimming took off 8 bases at V and 6 bases at J, with 26 bases between the two ends. This CDR3 spans 17 amino acids. The CDR3 loop is CASRTISGTLPSNEQFF. For the CDR3, the DNA is TGTGCCAGTCGAACCATCTCTGGGACTCTACCCTCCAATGAGCAGTTCTTC.

The rearrangement joins TRBV30 to TRBJ1-3, with 8 positions matching TRBD1. Trimming removed 1 base from V and 4 bases from J; junction bases left unmatched: 3. This CDR3 region has 14 residues. The V gene's germline CDR1 is GTSNPN and CDR2 SVGIG (reference sequence). CDR3 sequence: CAWSAGGSGNTIYF. The CDR3 DNA is TGTGCCTGGAGTGCAGGGGGCTCAGGAAACACCATATATTTT. Variable domain in full (rest from reference TRBV30 and TRBJ1-3): SQTIHQWPATLVQPVGSPLSLECTVEGTSNPNLYWYRQAAGRGLQLLFYSVGIGQISSEVPQNLSASRPQDRQFILSSKKLLLSDSGFYLCAWSAGGSGNTIYFGEGSWLTVV.

This chain links TRBV4-2 with TRBJ1-1, with TRBD1 as a possible D gene (6 bases). CDR3 length: 18 amino acids. Trimming left V 1 base short and J 0 bases short, with 18 bases between. Germline V gene sequence: CDR1 LGHNA, CDR2 YNFKEQ. The CDR3 nucleotides read TGTGCCAGCAGCCAAGTCCATGGTAGGACAGAGCTGAACACTGAAGCTTTCTTT. This codes for CASSQVHGRTELNTEAFF.

The chain carries TRBV27 and TRBJ1-2, with 7 nucleotides matching TRBD1. V gave up 0 bases and J gave up 7 bases; unmatched junction bases: 2. The germline gives CDR1 MNHEY, CDR2 SMNVEV (reference sequence). This CDR3 has 13 residues. CDR3 sequence: CASSLSGGGGYTF. The CDR3, as DNA: TGTGCCAGCAGTTTATCAGGGGGCGGTGGCTACACCTTC.